Each of the 10 T cell receptor beta chains below was sequenced from the same sample in a study of cytomegalovirus exposure and HLA in healthy donors. The PCR was carried out with 60 Vbeta primers and 13 Jbeta primers. TCRdb's table, derived via immunoSEQ multiplex PCR, lists solely in-frame clones and lacks some. Here the sample spans over 100,000 clones, 73% being singletons. The source material was PBMCs. The receptors were gathered from a man aged 35-49 years in good health and CMV-seronegative.

The rearrangement joins TRBV28 to TRBJ2-3; 9 bases are shared with TRBD1. Germline CDR1 MDHEN, CDR2 SYDVKM. This CDR3 has 15 amino acids. Trimming removed 1 base from V and 4 bases from J; junction bases left unmatched: 3. The CDR3 sequence: CASSLLQGASDTQYF. CDR3 sequence (DNA): TGTGCCAGCAGTTTATTACAGGGGGCTTCAGATACGCAGTATTTT.

This clone appeared a single time. V is TRBV4-1 and J is TRBJ1-5, with D perhaps matching TRBD1 (6 bases). Germline lookup yields CDR1 MGHRA and CDR2 YSYEKL. This CDR3 comprises 16 residues. Trimming stripped 0 bases from V and 4 bases from J, with 13 bases between. CDR3 DNA: TGCGCCAGCAGCCAAGATCCTGGGCAGGGGAATCAGCCCCAGCATTTT. Translating it yields CASSQDPGQGNQPQHF.

The chain employs TRBV29-1 and TRBJ2-3, with 7 nucleotides matching TRBD1. The V gene's germline CDR1 is SQVTM and CDR2 ANQGSEA. V shed 6 bases, J shed 2 bases, and the junction held 5 bases outside the gene matches. CDR3 size: 13 residues. CDR3 protein: CSVDGQATDTQYF. CDR3 sequence (DNA): TGCAGCGTGGACGGACAGGCCACAGATACGCAGTATTTT.

The chain joins TRBV9 to TRBJ2-1, with TRBD1 matching 9 bases. V shed 4 bases and J 3 bases; nucleotides not matched to a gene: 11. The CDR3 has 17 residues. Germline loops: CDR1 SGDLS, CDR2 YYNGEE. The CDR3 coding sequence is TGTGCCAGCAGCCCCGGACAGGGGCCTTCATACTACAATGAGCAGTTCTTC. Amino acids: CASSPGQGPSYYNEQFF.

The chain joins TRBV7-6 to TRBJ1-4, with 7 positions matching TRBD1. The CDR3 spans 12 residues. Germline V lookup: CDR1 SGHVS, CDR2 FNYEAQ. V was pared by 9 bases and J by 8 bases, with 6 bases of the junction left unmatched. The CDR3 is CASGQDLEKLFF. CDR3 in DNA: TGTGCCAGTGGACAGGACTTGGAAAAACTGTTTTTT.

This chain connects TRBV19 to TRBJ1-1; 7 positions agree with TRBD1. Germline CDR1 LNHDA, CDR2 SQIVND (reference sequence). The V and J ends lost 0 bases and 4 bases, in that order; junction bases with no gene match: 11. The CDR3 runs 17 residues. This CDR3 reads CASSIDFTTGVGTEAFF. The CDR3 DNA follows: TGTGCCAGTAGTATAGATTTTACAACAGGGGTTGGCACTGAAGCTTTCTTT.

The genes are TRBV5-1 and TRBJ2-7; TRBD2 matches at 11 bases. V lost 6 bases to trimming and J lost 3 bases; unmatched junction nucleotides: 14. CDR3 length: 17 residues. Germline V CDR1 and CDR2: SGHRS, YFSETQ. CDR3 protein: CASTLHISGGAFYEQYF. CDR3 coding DNA: TGCGCCAGCACCCTGCACATTAGCGGGGGGGCCTTCTACGAGCAGTACTTC.

There are a few counts of this clone. The V gene is TRBV6-1, the J gene TRBJ1-3, with D possibly being TRBD1 (6 bases). The V end lost 3 bases, the J end lost 2 bases, and 17 bases lay between the germline ends. Germline V gene sequence: CDR1 MNHNS, CDR2 SASEGT. The length of the CDR3 is 17 residues. The CDR3 coding sequence is TGTGCCAGCAGTGATTTGTTAACAGGGACGGCTGGAAACACCATATATTTT. Amino acids: CASSDLLTGTAGNTIYF.

This clone was picked up a small number of times. This sequence joins TRBV7-9 and TRBJ2-3; tentative D call: TRBD2 (5 bases). Looked up from germline, CDR1 is SEHNR and CDR2 is FQNEAQ (reference sequence). Trimming pared 6 bases from V and 6 bases from J, leaving 19 bases between. The CDR3 loop spans 15 amino acids. The DNA of the CDR3 is TGTGCCAGCAGACAAGGACTGGGCAGTGGTGATACGCAGTATTTT. The encoded protein is CASRQGLGSGDTQYF.

V usage is TRBV28 and J usage is TRBJ1-1; 9 bases fit TRBD1. The trim removed 6 bases at V and 0 bases at J, leaving 2 bases unmatched. Germline V gene lookup returns CDR1 MDHEN and CDR2 SYDVKM. The CDR3 has 14 amino acids. The CDR3 coding sequence is TGTGCCAGCAGGACAGGGGGAATGAACACTGAAGCTTTCTTT. Its translation: CASRTGGMNTEAFF.